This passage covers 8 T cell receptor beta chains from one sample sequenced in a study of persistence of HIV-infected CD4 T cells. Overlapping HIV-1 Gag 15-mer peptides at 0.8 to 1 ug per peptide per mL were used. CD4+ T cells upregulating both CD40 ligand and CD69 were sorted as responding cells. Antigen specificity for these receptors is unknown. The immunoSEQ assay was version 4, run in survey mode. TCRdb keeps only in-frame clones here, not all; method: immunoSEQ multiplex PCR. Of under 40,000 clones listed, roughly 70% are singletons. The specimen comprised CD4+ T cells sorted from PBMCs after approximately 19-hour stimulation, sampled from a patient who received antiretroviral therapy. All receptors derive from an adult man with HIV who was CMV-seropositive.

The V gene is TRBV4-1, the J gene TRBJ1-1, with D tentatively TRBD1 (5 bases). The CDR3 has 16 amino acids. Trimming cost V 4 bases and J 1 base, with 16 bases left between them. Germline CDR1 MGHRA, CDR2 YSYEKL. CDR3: CASSRPVDSQNTEAFF. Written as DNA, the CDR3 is TGCGCCAGCAGCCGACCAGTCGACAGCCAGAACACTGAAGCTTTCTTT.

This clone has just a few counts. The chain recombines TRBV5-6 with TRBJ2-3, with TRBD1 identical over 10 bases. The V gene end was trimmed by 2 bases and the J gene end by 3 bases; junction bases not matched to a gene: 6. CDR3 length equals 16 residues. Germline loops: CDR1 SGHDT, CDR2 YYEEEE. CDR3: CASSFRQGAITDTQYF. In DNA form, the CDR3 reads TGTGCCAGCAGCTTCCGACAGGGGGCGATTACAGATACGCAGTATTTT.

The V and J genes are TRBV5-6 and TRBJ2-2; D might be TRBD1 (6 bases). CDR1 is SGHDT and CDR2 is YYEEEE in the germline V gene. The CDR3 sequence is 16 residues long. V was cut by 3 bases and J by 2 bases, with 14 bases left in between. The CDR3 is CASSSTGTPNTGELFF. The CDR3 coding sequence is TGTGCCAGCAGCTCCACCGGGACACCCAACACCGGGGAGCTGTTTTTT.

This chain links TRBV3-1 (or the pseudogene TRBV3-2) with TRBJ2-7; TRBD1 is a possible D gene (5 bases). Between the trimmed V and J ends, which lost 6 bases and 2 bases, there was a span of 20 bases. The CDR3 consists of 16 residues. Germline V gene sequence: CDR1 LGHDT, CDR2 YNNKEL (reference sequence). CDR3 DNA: TGTGCCAGCAGTCCGTTTAAAGGGGCAACCACCTACGAGCAGTACTTC. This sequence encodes CASSPFKGATTYEQYF.

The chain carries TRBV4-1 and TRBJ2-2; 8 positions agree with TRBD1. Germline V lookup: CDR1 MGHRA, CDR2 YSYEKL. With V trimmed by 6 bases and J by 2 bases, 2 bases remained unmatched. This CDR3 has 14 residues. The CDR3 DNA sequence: TGCGCCAGCAGAACAGGGGGTAACACCGGGGAGCTGTTTTTT. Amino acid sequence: CASRTGGNTGELFF.

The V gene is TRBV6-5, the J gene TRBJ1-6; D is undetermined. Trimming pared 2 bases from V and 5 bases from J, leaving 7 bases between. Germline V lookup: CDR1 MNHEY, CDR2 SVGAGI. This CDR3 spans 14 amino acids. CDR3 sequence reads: CASSYRRDNSPLHF. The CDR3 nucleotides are TGTGCCAGCAGTTACCGCCGGGATAATTCACCCCTCCACTTT.

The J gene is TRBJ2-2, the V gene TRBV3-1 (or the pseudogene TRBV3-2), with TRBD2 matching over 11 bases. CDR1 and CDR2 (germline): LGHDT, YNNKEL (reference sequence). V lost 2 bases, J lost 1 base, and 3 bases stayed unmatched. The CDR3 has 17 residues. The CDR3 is CASSQKTSGMNTGELFF. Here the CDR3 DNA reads TGTGCCAGCAGCCAAAAGACTAGCGGGATGAACACCGGGGAGCTGTTTTTT.

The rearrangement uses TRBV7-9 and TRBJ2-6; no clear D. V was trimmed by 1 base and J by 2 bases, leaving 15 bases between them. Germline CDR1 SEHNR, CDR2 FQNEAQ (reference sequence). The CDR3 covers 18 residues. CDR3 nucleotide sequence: TGTGCCAGCAGCTTAGTGACGGGTCGAACAACTGGGGCCAACGTCCTGACTTTC. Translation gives CASSLVTGRTTGANVLTF.